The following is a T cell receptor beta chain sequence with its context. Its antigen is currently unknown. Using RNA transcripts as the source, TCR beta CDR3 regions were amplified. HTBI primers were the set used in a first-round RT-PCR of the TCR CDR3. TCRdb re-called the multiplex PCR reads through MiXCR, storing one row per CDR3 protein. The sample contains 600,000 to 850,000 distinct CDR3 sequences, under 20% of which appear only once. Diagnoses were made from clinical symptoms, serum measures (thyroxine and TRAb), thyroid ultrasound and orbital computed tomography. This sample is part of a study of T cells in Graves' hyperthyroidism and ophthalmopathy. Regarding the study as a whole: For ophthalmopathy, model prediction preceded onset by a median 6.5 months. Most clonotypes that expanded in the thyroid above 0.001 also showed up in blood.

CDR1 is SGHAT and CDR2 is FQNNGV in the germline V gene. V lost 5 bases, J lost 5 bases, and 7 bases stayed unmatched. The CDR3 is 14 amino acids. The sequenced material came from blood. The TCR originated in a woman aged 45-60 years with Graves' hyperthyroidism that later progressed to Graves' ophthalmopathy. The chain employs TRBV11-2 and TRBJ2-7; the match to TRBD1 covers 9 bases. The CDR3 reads CASSGGTGQHEQYF. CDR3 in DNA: TGTGCCAGCAGCGGGGGGACAGGGCAGCACGAGCAGTACTTC.